The 25 T cell receptor beta chains presented below share a single source sample, sequenced in a study of blood T cell repertoires in COVID-19. TCRdb keeps only in-frame clones here, not all; method: immunoSEQ multiplex PCR. The table has approximately 190,000 clones, under 85% seen once. Sequencing was performed on peripheral blood. These receptors were taken from a man between 60 and 75 years old with active or convalescent COVID-19.

This clone appeared a single time. This chain uses TRBV5-6 with TRBJ2-2; possible D gene TRBD1, 6 bases. This CDR3 is built from 15 residues. Trimming took 4 bases from V and 5 from J, leaving 15 bases between them. The germline gives CDR1 SGHDT, CDR2 YYEEEE. CDR3 nucleotide sequence: TGTGCCAGCAGCCCAGGGGTAGGGGAGACCGGGGAGCTGTTTTTT. This gives the protein CASSPGVGETGELFF.

V and J are TRBV7-9 and TRBJ2-5; 10 bases are a match to TRBD1. The CDR3 is made up of 16 amino acids. CDR1 is SEHNR, CDR2 FQNEAQ, per germline (reference sequence). The V and J ends lost 4 bases and 2 bases, in that order; junction bases with no gene match: 7. For the CDR3, the DNA is TGTGCCAGCAGCTCCTGGACAGGGGGTTTACAAGAGACCCAGTACTTC. It translates to CASSSWTGGLQETQYF. The full variable domain, with the rest looked up from reference TRBV7-9 and TRBJ2-5, is DTGVSQNPRHKITKRGQNVTFRCDPISEHNRLYWYRQTLGQGPEFLTYFQNEAQLEKSRLLSDRFSAERPKGSFSTLEIQRTEQGDSAMYLCASSSWTGGLQETQYFGPGTRLLVL.

This clone has a single count. The chain recombines TRBV7-6 with TRBJ2-3; D gene uncertain. This CDR3 has 13 residues. The V end was cut by 0 bases, the J end by 5 bases, with 6 bases between. Germline V CDR1 and CDR2: SGHVS, FNYEAQ. The DNA for the CDR3 is TGTGCCAGCAGCTTAGCACCCGGAGATACGCAGTATTTT. It specifies CASSLAPGDTQYF.

This chain uses TRBV6-5 with TRBJ2-3; D gene ambiguous. From germline, CDR1 is MNHEY and CDR2 SVGAGI. Trimming left V 6 bases short and J 3 bases short, with 13 bases between. The CDR3 runs to 14 residues. The CDR3 region has the DNA TGTGCCAGCAGCCGACAACGGCCAACAGATACGCAGTATTTT. Encoded protein: CASSRQRPTDTQYF.

V gene TRBV4-2 combines with J gene TRBJ2-1; D is perhaps TRBD2 (6 bases). Trimming took 4 bases from V and 5 from J, leaving 15 bases between them. Looked up from germline, CDR1 is LGHNA and CDR2 is YNFKEQ. This CDR3 comprises 15 residues. DNA of the CDR3: TGTGCCAGCAGCCCCCCGGGGCGGGGAAACAATGAGCAGTTCTTC. Protein sequence: CASSPPGRGNNEQFF.

The chain has TRBV5-4 and TRBJ2-7; the D gene is possibly TRBD2 (6 bases). The V end was cut by 2 bases, the J end by 1 base, with 7 bases between. This CDR3 contains 13 residues. Germline assignment: CDR1 SGHNT and CDR2 YYREEE (reference sequence). The chain's CDR3 is CASSFAGSYEQYF. CDR3 nucleotide sequence: TGTGCCAGCAGCTTCGCGGGATCCTACGAGCAGTACTTC.

The chain has TRBV2 and TRBJ1-2; 8 bases align to TRBD1. V was clipped by 8 bases and J by 2 bases; unmatched bases: 10. Germline V gene data show CDR1 as SNHLY and CDR2 as FYNNEI. CDR3 length: 15 amino acids. In nucleotides, the CDR3 is TGTGCCAGCGCGCCCAGTCAGGGGGCCAACTATGGCTACACCTTC. This codes for CASAPSQGANYGYTF. Filled out from reference TRBV2 and TRBJ1-2, the complete variable domain reads EPEVTQTPSHQVTQMGQEVILRCVPISNHLYFYWYRQILGQKVEFLVSFYNNEISEKSEIFDDQFSVERPDGSNFTLKIRSTKLEDSAMYFCASAPSQGANYGYTFGSGTRLTVV.

V is TRBV7-9 and J is TRBJ2-7; D uncertain. Germline values: CDR1 SEHNR, CDR2 FQNEAQ (reference sequence). V lost 5 bases to trimming and J lost 2 bases, with 7 bases between them. The length of the CDR3 is 12 residues. CDR3 coding DNA: TGTGCCAGCAGCACACAGCCCTACGAGCAGTACTTC. It yields the protein CASSTQPYEQYF.

The V call is TRBV24-1, the J call TRBJ2-2; 12 bases align to TRBD1. Germline CDR1 and CDR2: KGHDR and SFDVKD. The CDR3 contains 17 residues. V lost 8 bases, J lost 6 bases, and 12 bases stayed unmatched. The CDR3 protein is CATTGWGGQGAPGELFF. CDR3 DNA sequence: TGTGCCACCACCGGATGGGGGGGACAGGGGGCGCCCGGGGAGCTGTTTTTT.

This chain connects TRBV14 to TRBJ1-1; 7 bases fit TRBD1. J gave up 9 bases and V 2 bases, and 6 bases lay outside the gene matches. The CDR3 runs 13 residues. Germline loops: CDR1 SGHDN, CDR2 FVKESK. CDR3 in amino acids: CASSQLDRVQAFF. The CDR3 DNA is TGTGCCAGCAGCCAACTCGACAGGGTCCAAGCTTTCTTT.

This chain links TRBV5-4 with TRBJ2-2; 11 positions match TRBD2. The junction had 9 bases not matched to a gene; V was cut back by 4 bases and J by 4 bases. This CDR3 is built from 17 residues. Looked up from germline, CDR1 is SGHNT and CDR2 is YYREEE (reference sequence). The CDR3 loop reads CASSPGLAGGSTGELFF. The CDR3 nucleotides are TGTGCCAGCAGCCCCGGGCTAGCGGGAGGTTCCACCGGGGAGCTGTTTTTT.

This chain uses TRBV7-3 with TRBJ2-1, with 16 bases matching TRBD2. CDR3 length: 17 residues. Per germline, CDR1 SGHTA and CDR2 FQGTGA. With V trimmed by 5 bases and J by 9 bases, 10 bases remained unmatched. The CDR3 is CASSRSPGLAGGGEQFF. CDR3 nucleotides: TGTGCCAGCAGCCGGTCCCCGGGACTAGCGGGAGGGGGTGAGCAGTTCTTC.

The rearrangement uses TRBV6-5 and TRBJ2-7, with TRBD1 identical over 11 bases. The germline V gene has CDR1 MNHEY and CDR2 SVGAGI. V lost 1 base to trimming and J lost 4 bases; unmatched junction nucleotides: 6. The CDR3 loop spans 16 amino acids. The CDR3 loop reads CASSYLHGQGAYEQYF. The CDR3 DNA follows: TGTGCCAGCAGTTACTTACACGGACAGGGGGCATACGAGCAGTACTTC.

The chain is built from TRBV5-6 and TRBJ1-4; 8 nucleotides line up with TRBD1. This CDR3 has 14 residues. Germline assignment: CDR1 SGHDT and CDR2 YYEEEE. V was pared by 3 bases and J by 4 bases, with 2 bases of the junction left unmatched. The CDR3 region has the DNA TGTGCCAGCAGCTCGACAGGGGTTAATGAAAAACTGTTTTTT. Encoded protein: CASSSTGVNEKLFF.

In this sample, this clone turned up a few times. The V gene is TRBV6-6, the J gene TRBJ1-6; 7 nucleotides line up with TRBD1. J gave up 6 bases and V 4 bases, and 6 bases lay outside the gene matches. CDR1 is MNHNY and CDR2 is SVGAGI in the germline V gene (reference sequence). This CDR3 has 15 amino acids. The CDR3 DNA reads TGTGCCAGCAGTTTTATGCAGGGGGTTAATTCACCCCTCCACTTT. It encodes CASSFMQGVNSPLHF.

The chain recombines TRBV5-5 with TRBJ2-7; 8 nucleotides line up with TRBD2. V lost 2 bases to trimming and J lost 5 bases; unmatched junction nucleotides: 12. Germline lookup yields CDR1 SGHKS and CDR2 YYEKEE (reference sequence). There are 16 residues in the CDR3. The CDR3 loop reads CASSFRPQAGEDEQYF. Here the CDR3 DNA reads TGTGCCAGCAGCTTTAGGCCCCAAGCGGGAGAAGACGAGCAGTACTTC.

This chain connects TRBV3-1 (or the pseudogene TRBV3-2) to TRBJ2-3; TRBD2 agrees at 11 bases. Germline-derived CDR1 and CDR2 are LGHDT and YNNKEL (reference sequence). The junction had 3 bases not matched to a gene; V was cut back by 4 bases and J by 6 bases. This CDR3 spans 14 amino acids. CDR3 amino acids: CASSLAGGGDTQYF. CDR3 coding DNA: TGTGCCAGCAGCCTAGCGGGAGGGGGGGATACGCAGTATTTT.

This clone was counted a few times. The chain combines TRBV7-9 with TRBJ2-2; perhaps TRBD1 as D (6 bases). From germline, CDR1 is SEHNR and CDR2 FQNEAQ (reference sequence). The CDR3 length is 14 residues. Between the trimmed V and J ends, which lost 5 bases and 4 bases, there was a span of 11 bases. The CDR3 region is CASSPDSSTGELFF. In DNA form, the CDR3 reads TGTGCCAGCAGCCCGGACAGCTCCACCGGGGAGCTGTTTTTT.

The chain combines TRBV9 with TRBJ1-6, with no clear D. The CDR3 covers 14 residues. V was clipped by 3 bases and J by 7 bases, with 11 bases between them. Germline V CDR1 and CDR2: SGDLS, YYNGEE. The DNA for the CDR3 is TGTGCCAGCAGCGAGAACCCCGGGAATTCACCCCTCCACTTT. Its translation: CASSENPGNSPLHF. The whole variable domain, remainder taken from reference TRBV9 and TRBJ1-6, is DSGVTQTPKHLITATGQRVTLRCSPRSGDLSVYWYQQSLDQGLQFLIQYYNGEERAKGNILERFSAQQFPDLHSELNLSSLELGDSALYFCASSENPGNSPLHFGNGTRLTVT.

The V gene is TRBV12-3 or TRBV12-4, the J gene TRBJ1-1; D perhaps matches TRBD1 (6 bases). This CDR3 is built from 13 residues. The V gene lost 4 bases and the J gene lost 4 bases, with 10 bases spanning the gap. CDR3 loop: CASSWGGATEAFF. In DNA form, the CDR3 reads TGTGCCAGCAGTTGGGGGGGGGCCACTGAAGCTTTCTTT.

The CDR3 DNA reads TGTGCCAGCAGCTTGGAATCGCGGGGGTCCACTGAAGCTTTCTTT. Protein product: CASSLESRGSTEAFF. V and J are TRBV5-4 and TRBJ1-1, with D possibly being TRBD1 (5 bases). The CDR3 length is 15 residues. Trimming removed 0 bases from V and 4 bases from J, with 13 bases in between. CDR1 and CDR2 from the germline V gene are SGHNT and YYREEE (reference sequence).

This chain connects TRBV7-2 to TRBJ1-6; TRBD1 agrees at 9 bases. Germline V gene data show CDR1 as SGHTA and CDR2 as FQGNSA. This CDR3 is 18 amino acids long. V was clipped by 5 bases and J by 0 bases; unmatched bases: 8. The CDR3 bases are TGTGCCAGCAGCAGAACCGGGACAGGGAGCTCCTATAATTCACCCCTCCACTTT. It specifies CASSRTGTGSSYNSPLHF. Based on the CDR3 plus reference TRBV7-2 and TRBJ1-6, the full variable domain is GAGVSQSPSNKVTEKGKDVELRCDPISGHTALYWYRQSLGQGLEFLIYFQGNSAPDKSGLPSDRFSAERTGGSVSTLTIQRTQQEDSAVYLCASSRTGTGSSYNSPLHFGNGTRLTVT.

The chain uses TRBV11-3 and TRBJ2-1, with 8 bases matching TRBD2. Germline lookup yields CDR1 SGHNT and CDR2 YENEEA. The CDR3 totals 16 residues. The V gene end was trimmed by 1 base and the J gene end by 6 bases; junction bases not matched to a gene: 8. In DNA form, the CDR3 reads TGTGCCAGCAGCTTAGGCTTGGGGACTAGAGGCAATGAGCAGTTCTTC. Protein product: CASSLGLGTRGNEQFF.

V gene TRBV21-1 combines with J gene TRBJ2-1; TRBD1 was called by the table and not checked on the DNA. TRBV21-1 is deemed a pseudogene. The CDR3 has 16 amino acids. The CDR3 here is CARPQQGHSSYNEQFF. The DNA of the CDR3 is TGTGCCAGGCCTCAACAGGGACATAGCTCCTACAATGAGCAGTTCTTC.

The genes are TRBV6-5 and TRBJ1-2, with TRBD1 as a possible D gene (5 bases). Germline-derived CDR1 and CDR2 are MNHEY and SVGAGI. The CDR3 is made up of 13 amino acids. V was clipped by 0 bases and J by 14 bases, with 16 bases between them. The DNA for the CDR3 is TGTGCCAGCAGTTACTCGAATCTCAGGGCGCAGACCTTC. Amino acids: CASSYSNLRAQTF.